This T cell receptor beta chain was obtained from a study of CD8 T cells in ankylosing spondylitis. V was shortened by 3 bases and J by 2 bases, with 14 bases between the two germline ends. There are 16 residues in the CDR3. One entry per CDR3 protein results from TCRdb running MiXCR on the 5' RACE reads. The sample includes 200,000 to 250,000 distinct CDR3 sequences, 7.5% to 9.5% of them seen just once. This clonotype was detected many times. Its antigen is still unknown. The study's findings and limits: Disease-associated clones were reportedly significantly overrepresented in matched ankylosing spondylitis synovial fluid.

The chain employs TRBV12-3 or TRBV12-4 and TRBJ2-1, with D perhaps assigned TRBD1 or TRBD2 (5 bases each). This TCR was sampled from a female donor with ankylosing spondylitis or in good health (not recorded which). The sample taken for sequencing was blood, either unsorted or a sorted T cell fraction (not recorded which). The CDR3 is CASSLVGVGAYNEQFF. CDR3 DNA: TGTGCCAGCAGTTTGGTGGGGGTGGGGGCCTACAATGAGCAGTTCTTC.